These 20 T cell receptor beta chains were all obtained from the same sample, sequenced in a study of blood T cell repertoires in COVID-19. Here immunoSEQ multiplex PCR was the method, and the copy in TCRdb shows in-frame clones only, minus some. The profile shows roughly 330,000 clones, approximately 88% of them singletons. Input material: peripheral blood. Receptors were obtained from a man aged 25 to 40 with COVID-19, enrolled during active disease.

The sample holds one count of this clone. This chain joins TRBV19 and TRBJ2-1; TRBD2 is a possible D gene (6 bases). Per the germline V gene, CDR1 is LNHDA and CDR2 is SQIVND (reference sequence). This CDR3 has 12 residues. The V and J ends lost 8 bases and 5 bases respectively, with 10 bases between them. The CDR3 bases are TGTGCCAGTGGGGACTGGGACAATGAGCAGTTCTTC. Protein sequence: CASGDWDNEQFF.

The chain combines TRBV6-5 with TRBJ1-4, with D tentatively TRBD1 (5 bases). The CDR3 length is 14 residues. Per germline, CDR1 MNHEY and CDR2 SVGAGI. Trimming shortened V by 6 bases and J by 6 bases, and 14 bases separated the two germline ends. CDR3 bases: TGTGCCAGCAGGTTTGGGGGGTATGATGAAAAACTGTTTTTT. Translated: CASRFGGYDEKLFF.

The chain combines TRBV5-4 with TRBJ2-5, with 9 nucleotides matching TRBD2. This CDR3 contains 16 residues. Germline assignment: CDR1 SGHNT and CDR2 YYREEE (reference sequence). J lost 4 bases, V lost 2 bases, and 9 bases had no gene match. CDR3 sequence: CASSFLSGRGGETQYF. CDR3 DNA: TGTGCCAGCAGCTTCCTTAGCGGGAGAGGTGGAGAGACCCAGTACTTC.

The genes are TRBV6-5 and TRBJ2-5; 7 nucleotides agree with TRBD2. Germline trimming cut 7 bases from V and 5 bases from J; bases unmatched to any gene: 7. The CDR3 runs 13 residues. Per germline, CDR1 MNHEY and CDR2 SVGAGI. CDR3 coding DNA: TGTGCCAGCAACCCCGGGACTAAGGAGACCCAGTACTTC. It is translated as CASNPGTKETQYF.

The CDR3 here is CASSADGGVGNQPQHF. CDR3 DNA: TGTGCCAGCTCAGCCGACGGAGGGGTCGGCAATCAGCCCCAGCATTTT. This sequence joins TRBV18 and TRBJ1-5; D may be TRBD1 (5 bases). V was cut by 5 bases and J by 2 bases, with 16 bases left in between. The CDR3 totals 16 residues. Germline lookup yields CDR1 KGHSH and CDR2 LQKENI.

Of note for this clone: Relative to the germline gene, one junction end is altered; a read error may explain this. In the same sample, other DNA sequences code for this CDR3. The chain joins TRBV4-2 to TRBJ2-3; TRBD2 agrees at 12 bases. The CDR3 consists of 17 residues. CDR1 is LGHNA, CDR2 YNFKEQ, per germline. CDR3: CASSQGLAGEIADTQYF. CDR3 DNA: TGTGCCAGCAGCCAAGGACTAGCGGGAGAAATTGCAGATACACAGTATTTT.

This rearrangement joins TRBV7-9 to TRBJ2-7; perhaps TRBD2 as D (7 bases). V was clipped by 5 bases and J by 0 bases, with 14 bases between them. Germline loops: CDR1 SEHNR, CDR2 FQNEAQ (reference sequence). CDR3 size: 15 residues. CDR3 nucleotides: TGTGCCAGCAGCCCACAGGGCGGGAGCTCCTACGAGCAGTACTTC. Protein: CASSPQGGSSYEQYF. Together with reference TRBV7-9 and TRBJ2-7, the CDR3 gives the full variable domain: DTGVSQNPRHKITKRGQNVTFRCDPISEHNRLYWYRQTLGQGPEFLTYFQNEAQLEKSRLLSDRFSAERPKGSFSTLEIQRTEQGDSAMYLCASSPQGGSSYEQYFGPGTRLTVT.

This chain connects TRBV28 to TRBJ2-1, with TRBD1 as a possible D gene (5 bases). CDR3 size: 15 residues. CDR1 is MDHEN and CDR2 is SYDVKM in the germline V gene. V lost 5 bases and J lost 8, with 19 bases in between. The CDR3 loop reads CASSRTQVKLDEQFF. The CDR3 nucleotides are TGTGCCAGCAGTCGGACACAGGTTAAATTGGATGAGCAGTTCTTC.

The gene calls are TRBV15 and TRBJ1-4, with 8 bases identical to TRBD1. The V and J ends lost 3 bases and 13 bases, in that order; junction bases with no gene match: 4. Germline V lookup: CDR1 LNHNV, CDR2 YYDKDF (reference sequence). The CDR3 extends over 12 amino acids. The CDR3 reads CATSSRGTGLFF. The CDR3, as DNA: TGTGCCACCAGCAGTAGGGGGACAGGACTGTTTTTT. Full variable domain (missing parts from reference TRBV15 and TRBJ1-4): DAMVIQNPRYQVTQFGKPVTLSCSQTLNHNVMYWYQQKSSQAPKLLFHYYDKDFNNEADTPDNFQSRRPNTSFCFLDIRSPGLGDTAMYLCATSSRGTGLFFGSGTQLSVL.

This chain connects TRBV6-6 to TRBJ1-2; D ambiguous. Per germline, CDR1 MNHNY and CDR2 SVGAGI (reference sequence). CDR3 length equals 14 residues. Trimming cost V 7 bases and J 4 bases, with 16 bases left between them. The CDR3 nucleotides read TGTGCCAGCATCCCGGTAGGAGGTCCCTATGGCTACACCTTC. The encoded protein is CASIPVGGPYGYTF.

This clone was counted once. The J gene is TRBJ2-4, the V gene TRBV10-2; D possibly corresponds to TRBD1 (6 bases). The CDR3 covers 15 residues. V dropped 8 bases and J dropped 0 bases, with 14 bases sitting between them. Germline V gives CDR1 WSHSY, CDR2 SAAADI. This CDR3 reads CASSTDRQAKNIQYF. In DNA form, the CDR3 reads TGCGCCAGCTCCACGGACAGACAAGCCAAAAACATTCAGTACTTC.

This sequence joins TRBV6-2 or TRBV6-3 and TRBJ2-3, with unresolved D. This CDR3 is 13 amino acids long. V lost 3 bases and J 5 bases, leaving 9 bases between the germline ends. Germline V CDR1 and CDR2: MNHEY, SVGEGT. The CDR3, as DNA: TGTGCCAGCAGTTATCGCGCAAAAGATACGCAGTATTTT. Its protein is CASSYRAKDTQYF.

This rearrangement joins TRBV9 to TRBJ1-3, with unresolved D. Germline CDR1 SGDLS, CDR2 YYNGEE. This CDR3 has 16 residues. The germline V and J ends were trimmed by 3 bases and 2 bases, with 15 bases remaining between them. The CDR3 region is CASSGTTVYAGNTIYF. Written as DNA, the CDR3 is TGTGCCAGCAGCGGTACCACAGTGTACGCTGGAAACACCATATATTTT.

This chain uses TRBV5-4 with TRBJ2-1; 8 nucleotides agree with TRBD2. CDR3 length: 15 residues. V shed 1 base, J shed 9 bases, and the junction held 9 bases outside the gene matches. Looked up from germline, CDR1 is SGHNT and CDR2 is YYREEE (reference sequence). The CDR3 is CASSLTGGPLREQFF. The DNA of the CDR3 is TGTGCCAGCAGCTTGACGGGGGGGCCCCTACGTGAGCAGTTCTTC. Combining the CDR3 with reference TRBV5-4 and TRBJ2-1 gives the whole variable domain ETGVTQSPTHLIKTRGQQVTLRCSSQSGHNTVSWYQQALGQGPQFIFQYYREEENGRGNFPPRFSGLQFPNYSSELNVNALELDDSALYLCASSLTGGPLREQFFGPGTRLTVL.

V usage is TRBV3-1 (or the pseudogene TRBV3-2) and J usage is TRBJ2-7; TRBD1 aligns across 9 bases. The CDR3 has 16 amino acids. The germline CDR1 and CDR2 sequences are LGHDT and YNNKEL (reference sequence). J gave up 0 bases and V 4 bases, and 7 bases lay outside the gene matches. DNA for the CDR3: TGTGCCAGCAGCCGGGCGGGGACAGGGTTCTCCTACGAGCAGTACTTC. Protein product: CASSRAGTGFSYEQYF.

This chain connects TRBV5-4 to TRBJ2-1, with 14 bases identical to TRBD2. The CDR3 consists of 18 residues. In germline, CDR1 is SGHNT, CDR2 YYREEE (reference sequence). J lost 9 bases, V lost 0 bases, and 11 bases had no gene match. The CDR3 DNA reads TGTGCCAGCAGCTTGGGACTAGCGGGAGGGGGTAGACAAAGTGAGCAGTTCTTC. Translation: CASSLGLAGGGRQSEQFF.

CDR3 sequence (DNA): TGTGCCAGTAGTTCTGGGGGACTAGACAGGAGCACAGATACGCAGTATTTT. Protein sequence: CASSSGGLDRSTDTQYF. The rearrangement joins TRBV19 to TRBJ2-3; 8 bases agree with TRBD2. Germline V gene sequence: CDR1 LNHDA, CDR2 SQIVND (reference sequence). V shed 5 bases and J 0 bases; nucleotides not matched to a gene: 10. This CDR3 comprises 17 residues.

V usage is TRBV7-9 and J usage is TRBJ2-2, with a tentative D call TRBD2 (6 bases). Looked up from germline, CDR1 is SEHNR and CDR2 is FQNEAQ (reference sequence). V was pared by 2 bases and J by 6 bases, with 10 bases between. This CDR3 region has 14 residues. The CDR3: CASSLIRESGELFF. CDR3 sequence (DNA): TGTGCCAGCAGCTTAATCCGGGAGTCCGGGGAGCTGTTTTTT.

This clone was detected once. This sequence joins TRBV19 and TRBJ2-7; the D gene is possibly TRBD1 (5 bases). The CDR3 sequence is 13 residues long. With 3 bases removed from V and 6 bases from J, the gap between germline ends came to 12 bases. Germline assignment: CDR1 LNHDA and CDR2 SQIVND (reference sequence). The CDR3 reads CASSIGAETEQYF. For the CDR3, the DNA is TGTGCCAGTAGTATTGGGGCAGAAACCGAGCAGTACTTC.

This chain connects TRBV18 to TRBJ2-7; 7 nucleotides agree with TRBD1. J gave up 6 bases and V 3 bases, and 8 bases lay outside the gene matches. Germline V gives CDR1 KGHSH, CDR2 LQKENI. The CDR3 loop spans 14 amino acids. The CDR3 DNA follows: TGTGCCAGCTCACCTCCCAAGACAGGGTTCGAGCAGTACTTC. Amino acids: CASSPPKTGFEQYF.